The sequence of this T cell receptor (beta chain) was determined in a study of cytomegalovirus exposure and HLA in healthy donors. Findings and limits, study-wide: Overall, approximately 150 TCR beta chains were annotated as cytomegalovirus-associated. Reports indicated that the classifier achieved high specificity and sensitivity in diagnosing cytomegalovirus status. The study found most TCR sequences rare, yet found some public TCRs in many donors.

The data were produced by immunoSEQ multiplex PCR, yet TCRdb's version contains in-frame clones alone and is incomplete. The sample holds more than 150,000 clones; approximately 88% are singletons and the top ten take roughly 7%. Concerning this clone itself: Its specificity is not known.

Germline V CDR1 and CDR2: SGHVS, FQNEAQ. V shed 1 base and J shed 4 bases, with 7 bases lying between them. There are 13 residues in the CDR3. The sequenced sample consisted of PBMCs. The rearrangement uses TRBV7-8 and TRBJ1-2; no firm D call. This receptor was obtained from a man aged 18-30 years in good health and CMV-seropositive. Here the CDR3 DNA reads TGTGCCAGCAGCTTAGGGGCATCCTATGGCTACACCTTC. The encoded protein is CASSLGASYGYTF.